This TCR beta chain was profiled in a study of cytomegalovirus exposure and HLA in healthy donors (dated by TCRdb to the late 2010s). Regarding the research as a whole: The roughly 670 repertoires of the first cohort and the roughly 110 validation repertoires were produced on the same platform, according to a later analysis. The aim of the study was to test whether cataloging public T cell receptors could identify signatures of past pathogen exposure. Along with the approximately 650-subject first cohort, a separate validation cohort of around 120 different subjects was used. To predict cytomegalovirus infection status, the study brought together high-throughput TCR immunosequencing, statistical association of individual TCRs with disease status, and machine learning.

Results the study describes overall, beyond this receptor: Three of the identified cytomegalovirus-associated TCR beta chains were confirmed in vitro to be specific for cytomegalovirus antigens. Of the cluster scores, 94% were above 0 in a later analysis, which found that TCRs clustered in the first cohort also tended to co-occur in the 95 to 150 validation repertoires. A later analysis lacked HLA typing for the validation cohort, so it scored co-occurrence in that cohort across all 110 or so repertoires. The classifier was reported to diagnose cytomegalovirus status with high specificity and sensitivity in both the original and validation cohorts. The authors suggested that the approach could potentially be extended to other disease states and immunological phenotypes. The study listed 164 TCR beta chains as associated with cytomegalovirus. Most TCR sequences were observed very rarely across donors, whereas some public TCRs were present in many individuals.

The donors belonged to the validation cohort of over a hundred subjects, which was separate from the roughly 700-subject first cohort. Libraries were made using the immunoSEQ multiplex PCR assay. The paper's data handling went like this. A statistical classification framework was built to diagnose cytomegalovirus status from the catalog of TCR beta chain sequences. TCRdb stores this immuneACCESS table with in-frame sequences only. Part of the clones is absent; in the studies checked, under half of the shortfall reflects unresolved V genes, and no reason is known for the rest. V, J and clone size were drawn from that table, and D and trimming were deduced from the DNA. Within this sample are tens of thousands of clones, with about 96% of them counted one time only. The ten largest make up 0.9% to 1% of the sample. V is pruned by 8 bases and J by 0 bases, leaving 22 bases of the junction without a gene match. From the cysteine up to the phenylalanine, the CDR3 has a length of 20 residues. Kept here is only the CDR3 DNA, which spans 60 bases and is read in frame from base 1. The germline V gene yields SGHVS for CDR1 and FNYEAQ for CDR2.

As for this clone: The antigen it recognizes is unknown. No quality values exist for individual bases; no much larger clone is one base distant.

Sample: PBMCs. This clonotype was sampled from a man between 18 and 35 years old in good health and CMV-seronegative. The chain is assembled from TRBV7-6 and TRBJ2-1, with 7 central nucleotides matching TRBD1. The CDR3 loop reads CASPRQGEGPIPPSYNEQFF. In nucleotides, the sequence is TGTGCCAGCCCCCGACAGGGTGAGGGACCCATCCCACCCTCCTACAATGAGCAGTTCTTC.